This T cell receptor (beta chain) stems from a study of blood T cell repertoires in COVID-19. On the study more broadly: Specimens from acute and convalescent COVID-19 originated in the United States, Italy and Spain. PBMCs, B-cell-depleted T cells, or T cells were the source of the cDNA or gDNA that made up the material.

CDR1 is SGHRS, CDR2 YFSETQ, per germline. J lost 5 bases, V lost 4 bases, and 7 bases had no gene match. The CDR3 sequence is 14 residues long. This table comes from immunoSEQ multiplex PCR, and its TCRdb copy is limited to in-frame clones, with some not included. Of about 62,000 clones listed, 80% to 90% were seen once; the top ten hold 18%. The sequencing sample was made of peripheral blood. The sequence was obtained from a woman aged 60-75 years with COVID-19, enrolled during active disease. The chain is built from TRBV5-1 and TRBJ2-7; TRBD1 matches at 9 bases. The CDR3, as DNA: TGCGCCAGCAGCCCCCGGGACAGGGAGCACGAGCAGTACTTC. Amino acid sequence: CASSPRDREHEQYF.